This T cell receptor (beta chain) was recorded in a study of regulatory T cells in long-lasting Graves disease. Study-level information: Graves' cases, newly diagnosed, had used antithyroid drugs under 3 months.

Time point reported: newly diagnosed GD, antithyroid drugs for less than 3 months. The TCR library was made from RNA extracted from PBMCs. Relying on iRepertoire HTBI primers and Arm-PCR of CDR3 regions, the team built TCR beta libraries. Original analysis: In the combined samples, 55 to 75 TRBV and 14 TRBJ segments were identified. TCRdb reanalysed the multiplex PCR reads using MiXCR and keeps one entry per CDR3 protein. TCRdb, not the authors, supplied the V and J calls. The sample includes over 500,000 distinct CDR3 sequences, 15% to 20% of them seen just once. CDR1 is WNHNN, CDR2 SYGVQD, per germline (reference sequence). V lost 3 bases and J lost 1, with 10 bases in between. This CDR3 contains 15 residues. As regards this clonotype: Its matching antigen is unknown.

Study-wide findings and caveats: In persistent patients, shared public clonotypes (more than 2,500) outnumbered those in new patients (roughly 870). Persistent Graves' patients showed less TCR diversity than newly diagnosed patients showed.

The data also belong to a second study, concerning T cells in Graves' hyperthyroidism and ophthalmopathy.

Sequenced here: peripheral blood mononuclear cells (PBMCs), sampled at new diagnosis, from a patient treated with antithyroid drugs. The chain combines TRBV10-1 with TRBJ1-3, with D hard to call. The TCR was taken from a man between 18 and 29 years old with Graves disease. The CDR3 coding sequence is TGCGCCAGCAGTGACCCGGACGGATCTGGAAACACCATATATTTT. Amino acid sequence: CASSDPDGSGNTIYF.